Below, 20 T cell receptor beta chains from the same sample are listed, as sequenced in a study of T-cell memory formation after mild COVID-19. TCRdb reprocessed the 5' RACE reads via MiXCR and lists one record per CDR3 protein. This table has about half a million distinct CDR3 sequences, 15% to 20% appearing once. The sequenced material came from PBMCs or a T cell subset sorted from them (not recorded which). These receptors all come from an adult woman who had mild COVID-19 (a few samples of this study predate the infection). Cell type and time point are not known.

This clonotype has just a few counts. This chain links TRBV18 with TRBJ2-1, with D perhaps matching TRBD2 (5 bases). Per the germline V gene, CDR1 is KGHSH and CDR2 is LQKENI. V gave up 3 bases and J gave up 5 bases, with 11 bases separating them. The length of the CDR3 is 14 residues. The CDR3 DNA is TGTGCCAGCTCACCCCTTTTAGCGAACAATGAGCAGTTCTTC. This gives the protein CASSPLLANNEQFF.

The chain carries TRBV20-1 and TRBJ1-6, with D uncertain. Germline CDR1 reads DFQATT; CDR2 reads SNEGSKA (reference sequence). The CDR3 consists of 11 residues. Trimming took off 1 base at V and 7 bases at J, with 2 bases between the two ends. The CDR3 loop is CSARGNSPLHF. The CDR3 nucleotides read TGCAGTGCTAGAGGGAATTCACCCCTCCACTTT.

The J gene is TRBJ2-1, the V gene TRBV7-9; D assignment may be TRBD1 or TRBD2 (5 bases each). CDR3 length: 13 residues. CDR1 and CDR2 from the germline V gene are SEHNR and FQNEAQ (reference sequence). V gave up 6 bases and J gave up 6 bases, with 12 bases separating them. The CDR3 sequence: CASSQTGANEQFF. The CDR3 nucleotides are TGTGCCAGCAGTCAGACCGGGGCCAATGAGCAGTTCTTC.

This clonotype was found many times. CDR3: CASSDRSIYF. The CDR3 DNA reads TGTGCCAGCAGCGACAGATCCATATATTTT. The chain recombines TRBV6-6 with TRBJ1-3; D is possibly TRBD1 (5 bases). Germline CDR1 is MNHNY and CDR2 is SVGAGI (reference sequence). This CDR3 is built from 10 residues. V lost 6 bases and J lost 11, with 8 bases in between.

The chain combines TRBV5-4 with TRBJ2-5, with a tentative D call TRBD2 (5 bases). The CDR3 has 18 residues. The germline V and J ends were trimmed by 0 bases and 2 bases, with 20 bases remaining between them. Germline values: CDR1 SGHNT, CDR2 YYREEE (reference sequence). The CDR3 DNA follows: TGTGCCAGCAGCTTGGAGCCCCTAGGAACAAGCGGACAAGAGACCCAGTACTTC. It encodes CASSLEPLGTSGQETQYF.

The chain recombines TRBV2 with TRBJ2-3; maybe TRBD1 (5 bases). CDR1 is SNHLY and CDR2 is FYNNEI in the germline V gene. V lost 3 bases and J lost 1, with 17 bases in between. The CDR3 has 17 amino acids. Written as DNA, the CDR3 is TGTGCCAGCAGTGAGAAGAAACAGGCCGACGGCACAGATACGCAGTATTTT. Translated, it gives CASSEKKQADGTDTQYF.

This clonotype was counted a few times. The chain joins TRBV6-6 to TRBJ2-7, with 10 positions matching TRBD1. CDR3 size: 16 residues. From germline, CDR1 is MNHNY and CDR2 SVGAGI (reference sequence). After removal of 4 bases from V and 4 bases from J, the junction contained 10 bases not matched to a gene. CDR3 sequence: CASSSADRGGEYEQYF. The CDR3 DNA reads TGTGCCAGCAGTTCCGCGGACAGGGGGGGTGAATACGAGCAGTACTTC.

The V gene is TRBV19, the J gene TRBJ1-2; D not resolved. Trimming left V 3 bases short and J 7 bases short, with 9 bases between. The CDR3 extends over 12 amino acids. The V gene's germline CDR1 is LNHDA and CDR2 SQIVND (reference sequence). DNA for the CDR3: TGTGCCAGTAGTATGGTGGCGGGTGGCTACACCTTC. Its protein is CASSMVAGGYTF.

V usage is TRBV7-2 and J usage is TRBJ2-1; 14 nucleotides agree with TRBD2. The CDR3 is 15 amino acids. V lost 5 bases, J lost 7 bases, and 4 bases stayed unmatched. CDR1 SGHTA and CDR2 FQGNSA come from the germline V gene. The DNA for the CDR3 is TGTGCCAGCAGCCCCCGACTAGCGGGAGGGAATGAGCAGTTCTTC. It yields the protein CASSPRLAGGNEQFF.

The chain has TRBV7-9 and TRBJ1-1; perhaps TRBD1 as D (5 bases). Germline CDR1 is SEHNR and CDR2 is FQNEAQ (reference sequence). CDR3 length: 15 amino acids. The ends were cut back, 1 base at V and 4 bases at J, with 13 bases in the middle. The CDR3 DNA is TGTGCCAGCAGCTTAGGCGGGGCGGGGAGCACTGAAGCTTTCTTT. This encodes CASSLGGAGSTEAFF.

The chain joins TRBV7-8 to TRBJ2-7; 7 bases fit TRBD2. Germline-derived CDR1 and CDR2 are SGHVS and FQNEAQ. Trimming took 1 base from V and 5 from J; bases not matched to a gene: 20. The CDR3 length is 19 residues. The CDR3 protein is CASSLDPSSGPLPVDEQYF. The CDR3 DNA reads as TGTGCCAGCAGCTTAGATCCATCTAGCGGTCCCCTTCCGGTCGACGAGCAGTACTTC. Complete variable domain (other parts from reference TRBV7-8 and TRBJ2-7): GAGVSQSPRYKVAKRGQDVALRCDPISGHVSLFWYQQALGQGPEFLTYFQNEAQLDKSGLPSDRFFAERPEGSVSTLKIQRTQQEDSAVYLCASSLDPSSGPLPVDEQYFGPGTRLTVT.

The table lists this clonotype with many counts. The genes are TRBV6-1 and TRBJ2-7, with D tentatively TRBD2 (5 bases). Trimming took off 7 bases at V and 4 bases at J, with 20 bases between the two ends. CDR1 and CDR2 from the germline V gene are MNHNS and SASEGT. The CDR3 is 15 residues long. The CDR3 DNA sequence: TGTGCCAGCAATGACCGGTTCAGCGGCACATACGAGCAGTACTTC. It specifies CASNDRFSGTYEQYF.

V usage is TRBV24-1 and J usage is TRBJ2-1, with D possibly being TRBD1 (5 bases). Trimming stripped 7 bases from V and 7 bases from J, with 13 bases between. Germline V gene data show CDR1 as KGHDR and CDR2 as SFDVKD. The CDR3 is 13 residues long. The CDR3 DNA sequence: TGTGCCACCAGGGCAGGGTCTCGGAATGAGCAGTTCTTC. Its translation: CATRAGSRNEQFF.

A few counts support this clonotype. The genes are TRBV10-3 and TRBJ2-7; a weak D match, TRBD1 (5 bases). Germline V gene sequence: CDR1 ENHRY, CDR2 SYGVKD. V lost 5 bases to trimming and J lost 0 bases, with 8 bases between them. The CDR3 totals 13 residues. CDR3 in amino acids: CAISKDISYEQYF. The CDR3 DNA sequence: TGTGCCATCAGTAAGGACATCTCCTACGAGCAGTACTTC.

This clonotype was recorded a few times. The V and J genes are TRBV5-8 and TRBJ2-2, with 14 bases that match TRBD2. The CDR3 has 18 residues. Germline trimming cut 7 bases from V and 1 base from J; bases unmatched to any gene: 9. CDR1 is SGHTS and CDR2 is YDEGEE in the germline V gene. This chain's CDR3 is CASLIPTSGGVNTGELFF. The CDR3 coding sequence is TGTGCCAGCCTTATCCCGACTAGCGGGGGGGTGAACACCGGGGAGCTGTTTTTT.

This clonotype was seen only a few times. The chain combines TRBV5-1 with TRBJ2-1; 8 nucleotides line up with TRBD1. The CDR3 extends over 16 amino acids. Germline CDR1 is SGHRS and CDR2 is YFSETQ. V shed 4 bases and J 5 bases; nucleotides not matched to a gene: 11. CDR3 sequence (DNA): TGCGCCAGCAGCGTCGGGCGAGGGACAGGCAACAATGAGCAGTTCTTC. This encodes CASSVGRGTGNNEQFF.

As DNA, the CDR3 is TGTGCCAGCAGCTTGGCCGGGGGGGCCAAAAACATTCAGTACTTC. Residues: CASSLAGGAKNIQYF. The chain joins TRBV5-6 to TRBJ2-4; 7 nucleotides match TRBD2. Germline V gene lookup returns CDR1 SGHDT and CDR2 YYEEEE. After removal of 0 bases from V and 1 base from J, the junction contained 1 base not matched to a gene. The CDR3 contains 15 residues.

The rearrangement joins TRBV20-1 to TRBJ2-3; possibly TRBD2 for D (5 bases). Germline lookup yields CDR1 DFQATT and CDR2 SNEGSKA (reference sequence). V lost 6 bases and J lost 0, with 16 bases in between. This CDR3 contains 15 residues. The CDR3 coding sequence is TGCAGTGCCCCCCGTGAGGGTACTAGCACAGATACGCAGTATTTT. This translates into CSAPREGTSTDTQYF.

This clonotype came up a few times. This chain uses TRBV4-2 with TRBJ1-2; no definite D call. There are 15 residues in the CDR3. The V end was cut by 2 bases, the J end by 7 bases, with 17 bases between. Germline V gene data show CDR1 as LGHNA and CDR2 as YNFKEQ. The CDR3 region has the DNA TGTGCCAGCAGCCAACAATTTGACGGGCAGGCTGGCTACACCTTC. Its protein is CASSQQFDGQAGYTF.

This clonotype was observed a handful of times. The chain carries TRBV7-9 and TRBJ2-5, with 8 positions matching TRBD2. The CDR3 is 17 amino acids. CDR1 is SEHNR, CDR2 FQNEAQ, per germline (reference sequence). J was trimmed by 4 bases and V by 5 bases; bases with no gene match: 15. The CDR3 loop reads CASSLPGGAGVGETQYF. Written as DNA, the CDR3 is TGTGCCAGCAGCCTACCGGGCGGAGCGGGAGTGGGAGAGACCCAGTACTTC.